The 21 T cell receptor beta chains below were found in one sample sequenced in a study. MiXCR, run by TCRdb on the RT-PCR reads, gives a single entry per CDR3 protein. In the table there are hundreds of thousands of distinct CDR3 sequences, approximately 15% of which are singletons. Material for sequencing was memory CD4+ T cells from blood. These receptor sequences come from a female donor in good health, serving as a healthy control.

This clonotype occurred a few times. The chain uses TRBV20-1 and TRBJ2-5, with D uncertain. This CDR3 has 10 residues. The germline CDR1 and CDR2 sequences are DFQATT and SNEGSKA (reference sequence). Deletions cut 3 bases from V and 4 bases from J, with 3 bases between. The CDR3 here is CSARIETQYF. In DNA, the CDR3 is TGCAGTGCTAGGATAGAGACCCAGTACTTC.

This clonotype was picked up many times. CDR3 nucleotides: TGTGCCATCAGTGAGAGGGGGGCCCACCTTTATCCCGATGAGCAGTTCTTC. Translated, it gives CAISERGAHLYPDEQFF. V and J are TRBV10-3 and TRBJ2-1; D assignment may be TRBD1 or TRBD2 (6 bases each). V lost 2 bases, J lost 8 bases, and 22 bases lay in between. The CDR3 covers 17 residues. Looked up from germline, CDR1 is ENHRY and CDR2 is SYGVKD.

This clonotype was seen at least ten times. The J gene is TRBJ2-3, the V gene TRBV6-1; 12 nucleotides match TRBD2. Unmatched junction bases numbered 4, after V lost 5 bases and J lost 1 base. CDR1 MNHNS and CDR2 SASEGT come from the germline V gene. The length of the CDR3 is 16 residues. CDR3 residues: CASSPLAGGGTDTQYF. CDR3 DNA sequence: TGTGCCAGCAGTCCTCTAGCGGGAGGGGGCACAGATACGCAGTATTTT.

This clonotype was seen ten or more times. This chain links TRBV6-5 with TRBJ1-2, with D possibly matching TRBD1 (5 bases). Germline CDR1 reads MNHEY; CDR2 reads SVGAGI. Trimming left V 2 bases short and J 2 bases short, with 12 bases between. The CDR3 extends over 15 amino acids. In DNA, the CDR3 is TGTGCCAGCAGTTACATCGGGGGACCCAACTATGGCTACACCTTC. Translated: CASSYIGGPNYGYTF.

This clonotype was recorded at least ten times. The CDR3: CSVARGLRGEAFF. As DNA, the CDR3 is TGCAGCGTTGCCAGGGGGCTAAGAGGTGAAGCTTTCTTT. The chain is built from TRBV29-1 and TRBJ1-1; 8 bases match TRBD1. The CDR3 loop spans 13 amino acids. Germline CDR1 and CDR2: SQVTM and ANQGSEA. Trimming removed 4 bases from V and 7 bases from J; junction bases left unmatched: 8. Using reference TRBV29-1 and TRBJ1-1 for the parts outside the CDR3, the full variable domain is SAVISQKPSRDICQRGTSLTIQCQVDSQVTMMFWYRQQPGQSLTLIATANQGSEATYESGFVIDKFPISRPNLTFSTLTVSNMSPEDSSIYLCSVARGLRGEAFFGQGTRLTVV.

There are a few counts of this clonotype. This chain links TRBV5-1 with TRBJ2-1; D is ambiguous. Trimming removed 0 bases at V and 4 bases at J, with 14 bases between. In germline, CDR1 is SGHRS, CDR2 YFSETQ. This CDR3 has 16 amino acids. The CDR3: CASSLGARSLYNEQFF. CDR3 sequence (DNA): TGCGCCAGCAGCTTGGGGGCGCGAAGCCTTTACAATGAGCAGTTCTTC.

This clonotype was counted ten times or more. J is TRBJ2-6 and V is TRBV5-1, with D unresolved. Germline values: CDR1 SGHRS, CDR2 YFSETQ. The CDR3 runs to 16 residues. The V and J ends lost 0 bases and 0 bases respectively, with 7 bases between them. In DNA, the CDR3 is TGCGCCAGCAGCTTGGGCGGCAGCTCTGGGGCCAACGTCCTGACTTTC. It codes for CASSLGGSSGANVLTF.

The CDR3 DNA is TGTGCCAGCAGTAAACTTACAGGTTACGAGCAGTACTTC. This encodes CASSKLTGYEQYF. The V gene is TRBV6-2 or TRBV6-3, the J gene TRBJ2-7; maybe TRBD1 (5 bases). The CDR3 loop spans 13 amino acids. Trimming took 5 bases from V and 4 from J, leaving 12 bases between them. CDR1 and CDR2 from the germline V gene are MNHEY and SVGEGT.

This clonotype was seen many times. The V gene is TRBV10-2, the J gene TRBJ2-3; TRBD1 agrees at 8 bases. The V and J ends lost 2 bases and 4 bases, in that order; junction bases with no gene match: 5. Germline-derived CDR1 and CDR2 are WSHSY and SAAADI. This CDR3 region has 15 residues. The CDR3 DNA reads TGCGCCAGCAGTGAGGGACAGGGTACAGCAGATACGCAGTATTTT. It translates to CASSEGQGTADTQYF.

Only a few counts were recorded for this clonotype. V and J are TRBV20-1 and TRBJ2-5; D uncertain. This CDR3 has 11 residues. Germline values: CDR1 DFQATT, CDR2 SNEGSKA (reference sequence). Trimming stripped 4 bases from V and 4 bases from J, with 7 bases between. The CDR3 protein is CSATLRETQYF. The CDR3 nucleotides are TGCAGTGCTACTCTCCGAGAGACCCAGTACTTC.

A note on this clonotype: This may arise from a read error, as a much more abundant clone is one base away. V usage is TRBV10-3 and J usage is TRBJ2-2; possibly TRBD1 or TRBD2 for D (5 bases each). CDR3 size: 18 residues. Per the germline V gene, CDR1 is ENHRY and CDR2 is SYGVKD. In DNA form, the CDR3 reads TGTACCATCAGCCGGGACGGGAAAACGCGCGGGAACACCGGGGAGCTGTTTTTT. It codes for CTISRDGKTRGNTGELFF.

This clonotype has a count of ten or more. The chain links TRBV12-3 or TRBV12-4 to TRBJ1-2; a weak D match, TRBD1 (5 bases). The length of the CDR3 is 13 residues. V was cut by 6 bases and J by 7 bases, with 15 bases left in between. As DNA, the CDR3 is TGTGCCAGCAGAATAGGGCAGGGCCGTGGCTACACCTTC. This gives the protein CASRIGQGRGYTF.

V and J are TRBV12-3 or TRBV12-4 and TRBJ2-3, with D possibly being TRBD2 (5 bases). The CDR3 sequence is 14 residues long. V was clipped by 5 bases and J by 2 bases, with 11 bases between them. DNA of the CDR3: TGTGCCAGCAGTCAAAGCGGACCCACAGATACGCAGTATTTT. Protein sequence: CASSQSGPTDTQYF.

There are many counts of this clonotype. V gene TRBV12-3 or TRBV12-4 combines with J gene TRBJ2-1; 12 bases map to TRBD2. V was clipped by 7 bases and J by 10 bases; unmatched bases: 17. The length of the CDR3 is 17 residues. This CDR3 is CASTNLGASGRAREQFF. In nucleotides, the CDR3 is TGTGCCAGCACCAATCTGGGGGCTAGCGGGAGGGCGCGGGAGCAGTTCTTC.

The sample holds a few counts of this clonotype. The genes are TRBV5-6 and TRBJ2-1; 7 bases fit TRBD2. This CDR3 is 15 amino acids long. V lost 3 bases to trimming and J lost 7 bases; unmatched junction nucleotides: 10. CDR1 is SGHDT and CDR2 is YYEEEE in the germline V gene. The CDR3 loop reads CASSWASGNGNEQFF. The DNA of the CDR3 is TGTGCCAGCAGCTGGGCTAGCGGTAATGGGAATGAGCAGTTCTTC. Full variable domain (rest looked up from reference TRBV5-6 and TRBJ2-1): DAGVTQSPTHLIKTRGQQVTLRCSPKSGHDTVSWYQQALGQGPQFIFQYYEEEERQRGNFPDRFSGHQFPNYSSELNVNALLLGDSALYLCASSWASGNGNEQFFGPGTRLTVL.

The V and J genes are TRBV7-2 and TRBJ2-2, with a tentative D call TRBD1 (6 bases). The CDR3 has 16 amino acids. Germline assignment: CDR1 SGHTA and CDR2 FQGNSA. The V end lost 5 bases, the J end lost 1 base, and 14 bases lay between the germline ends. CDR3 bases: TGTGCCAGCAGCATACAACCACAGGGGAACACCGGGGAGCTGTTTTTT. Translated: CASSIQPQGNTGELFF.

As regards this clonotype: A much larger clone differs by one base, so this may be a read error. The genes are TRBV12-3 or TRBV12-4 and TRBJ2-1, with 10 bases matching TRBD2. V dropped 6 bases and J dropped 7; count of bases not matched to a gene: 9. The CDR3 length is 15 residues. CDR3 protein: CASRGTSVIVNEQFF. For the CDR3, the DNA is TGTGCCAGCAGGGGGACTAGCGTGATTGTGAATGAGCAGTTCTTC.

In its sample, this clonotype was seen a few times. This chain uses TRBV27 with TRBJ2-2, with D possibly TRBD2 on 5 matching bases. Trimming cost V 11 bases and J 7 bases, with 17 bases left between them. From germline, CDR1 is MNHEY and CDR2 SMNVEV (reference sequence). The CDR3 covers 13 residues. CDR3 DNA sequence: TGTGCCGCCCGGATGAGGGCCGGCGGGGAGCTGTTTTTT. It is translated as CAARMRAGGELFF.

This clonotype was detected many times. This chain uses TRBV5-1 with TRBJ1-5, with a tentative D call TRBD1 (5 bases). V was shortened by 7 bases and J by 3 bases, with 11 bases between the two germline ends. Per germline, CDR1 SGHRS and CDR2 YFSETQ. This CDR3 is 13 amino acids long. CDR3 in amino acids: CASRSTDNQPQHF. CDR3 bases: TGCGCCAGCCGGTCGACAGACAATCAGCCCCAGCATTTT.

This clonotype was detected only a few times. The V and J genes are TRBV5-1 and TRBJ2-3; the match to TRBD2 covers 7 bases. The CDR3 extends over 17 amino acids. The germline CDR1 and CDR2 sequences are SGHRS and YFSETQ. V was clipped by 5 bases and J by 0 bases; unmatched bases: 12. The CDR3 DNA sequence: TGCGCCAGCAGTTCCATGACTAGCCTGGTTAGCACAGATACGCAGTATTTT. Protein: CASSSMTSLVSTDTQYF.

The chain is built from TRBV20-1 and TRBJ2-1; 11 positions agree with TRBD2. The trim removed 7 bases at V and 13 bases at J, leaving 9 bases unmatched. The CDR3 has 12 amino acids. Per germline, CDR1 DFQATT and CDR2 SNEGSKA (reference sequence). The CDR3 reads CSVNRGTSGQFF. The DNA for the CDR3 is TGCAGTGTTAATCGAGGGACTAGCGGACAGTTCTTC.